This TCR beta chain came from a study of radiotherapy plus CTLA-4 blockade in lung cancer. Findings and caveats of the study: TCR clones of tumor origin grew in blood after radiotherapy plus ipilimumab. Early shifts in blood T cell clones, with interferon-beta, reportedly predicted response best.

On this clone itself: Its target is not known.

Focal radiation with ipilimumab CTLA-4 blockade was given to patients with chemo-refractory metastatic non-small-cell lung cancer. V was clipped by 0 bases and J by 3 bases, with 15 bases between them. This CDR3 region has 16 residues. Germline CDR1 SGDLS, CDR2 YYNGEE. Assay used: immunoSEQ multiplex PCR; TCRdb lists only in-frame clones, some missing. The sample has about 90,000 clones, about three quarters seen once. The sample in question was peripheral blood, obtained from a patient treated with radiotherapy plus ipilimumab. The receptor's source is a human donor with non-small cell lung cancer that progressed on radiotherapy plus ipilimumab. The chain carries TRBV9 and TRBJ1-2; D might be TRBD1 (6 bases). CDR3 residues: CASSVGGPEPYYGYTF. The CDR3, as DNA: TGTGCCAGCAGCGTAGGGGGGCCCGAGCCCTACTATGGCTACACCTTC.